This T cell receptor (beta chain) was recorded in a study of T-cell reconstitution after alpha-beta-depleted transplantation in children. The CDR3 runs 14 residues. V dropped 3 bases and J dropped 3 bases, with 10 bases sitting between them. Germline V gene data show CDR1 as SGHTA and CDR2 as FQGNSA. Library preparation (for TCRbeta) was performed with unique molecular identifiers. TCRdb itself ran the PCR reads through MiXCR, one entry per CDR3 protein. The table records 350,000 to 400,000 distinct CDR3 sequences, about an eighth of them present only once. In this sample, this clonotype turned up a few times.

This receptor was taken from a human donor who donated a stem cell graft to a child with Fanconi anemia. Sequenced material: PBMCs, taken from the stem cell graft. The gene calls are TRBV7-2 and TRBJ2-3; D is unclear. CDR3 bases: TGTGCCAGCAGCTTCGATGGTAGGACAGATACGCAGTATTTT. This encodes CASSFDGRTDTQYF. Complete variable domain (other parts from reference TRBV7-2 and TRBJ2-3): GAGVSQSPSNKVTEKGKDVELRCDPISGHTALYWYRQSLGQGLEFLIYFQGNSAPDKSGLPSDRFSAERTGGSVSTLTIQRTQQEDSAVYLCASSFDGRTDTQYFGPGTRLTVL.